This is a list of T cell receptor beta chains from one sample in a study of T cells in Graves' hyperthyroidism and ophthalmopathy. Each CDR3 protein is one row after TCRdb ran MiXCR on the multiplex PCR reads. The table shows some 370,000 distinct CDR3 sequences, with approximately 18% occurring only once. The sample was blood. These receptors all stem from a woman aged 25 to 39 with Graves' hyperthyroidism that later progressed to Graves' ophthalmopathy. The CDR3 runs from the conserved cysteine through the conserved F or W. Fields, in order: V gene, J gene, CDR3 protein.

TRBV20-1	TRBJ2-1	CSARDVVAEAYNEQFF
TRBV30	TRBJ2-7	CAWTQVRGYEQYF
TRBV5-1	TRBJ1-1	CASSLAPGGNTEAFF
TRBV12-3/TRBV12-4	TRBJ1-1	CASSLGHRLTEAFF
TRBV11-2	TRBJ2-7	CASSSPGQGPREQYF
TRBV5-1	TRBJ2-1	CASSLSTWVSDEQFF
TRBV10-3	TRBJ2-3	CAIRRTPEADTQYF
TRBV2	TRBJ1-5	CASSSWGNQPQHF
TRBV28	TRBJ2-7	CASSFYLQGINEQYF
TRBV11-2	TRBJ2-1	CASSLPGSLRNEQFF
TRBV19	TRBJ2-1	CASRIGHRSYNEQFF
TRBV2	TRBJ1-2	CASSLVGGTQGSDYGYTF
TRBV20-1	TRBJ1-3	CSARRTDSGNTIYF
TRBV5-1	TRBJ2-5	CASSLAGFGGEAETQYF
TRBV5-6	TRBJ1-2	CASSEDGDYGYTF
TRBV20-1	TRBJ2-7	CSATPGQPYEQYF
TRBV28	TRBJ1-2	CASSPRIPRGGYTF
TRBV10-3	TRBJ2-1	CANSESGGRFGNEQFF
TRBV30	TRBJ1-5	CAWSRGYNQPQHF
TRBV15	TRBJ1-4	CATSTDRGGEWATNEKLFF
TRBV4-1	TRBJ2-1	CASSQPTSGVGHEQFF
TRBV7-9	TRBJ1-4	CASSDQGGVDEKLFF
TRBV6-2/TRBV6-3	TRBJ1-1	CASSYDRDRGGTEAFF
TRBV7-9	TRBJ2-7	CASSSSREQYF
TRBV4-1	TRBJ2-2	CASSQHTGELFF
TRBV11-2	TRBJ2-7	CASSFGDTLYGQYF
TRBV6-5	TRBJ1-2	CASSYSRGQQDYGYTF
TRBV14	TRBJ2-3	CASSQKGADTQYF
TRBV7-2	TRBJ1-1	CASSWNLGRGTEAFF
TRBV20-1	TRBJ1-1	CSARENRGGGYTEAFF
TRBV18	TRBJ1-3	CASSPEGIGHTIYF
TRBV7-3	TRBJ2-3	CASSLTAGETDTQYF
TRBV10-3	TRBJ1-2	CAIRGGGLNYGYTF
TRBV28	TRBJ1-1	CASYTGTANTEAFF
TRBV20-1	TRBJ1-1	CSARTGGAHIGEAFF
TRBV7-9	TRBJ1-3	CASSLARGTIYF
TRBV7-2	TRBJ2-1	CASSPLAVLYNEQFF
TRBV29-1	TRBJ2-3	CSKQGQGTDTQYF
TRBV28	TRBJ1-6	CASSSRQENSPLHF
TRBV19	TRBJ1-1	CASSARWTEAFF
TRBV12-3/TRBV12-4	TRBJ2-5	CASGGSGGAAKTQYF
TRBV9	TRBJ2-7	CASSVGTSGYEQYF
TRBV4-2	TRBJ2-3	CASSQGGRGGAADTQYF
TRBV6-1	TRBJ2-3	CARSTLAATSTDTQYF
TRBV12-3/TRBV12-4	TRBJ2-3	CASSPRGGGSSTDTQYF
TRBV20-1	TRBJ2-2	CSAKGTSQNTGELFF
TRBV28	TRBJ1-1	CASRIRQGWTEAFF
TRBV27	TRBJ2-5	CASSQGPGLALQETQYF
TRBV20-1	TRBJ1-1	CSARRGLNTEAFF
TRBV29-1	TRBJ2-5	CSVADSHQETQYF